These T cell receptor beta chains were read from a single sample in a study of blood T cell repertoires in COVID-19. Only in-frame clones appear in the TCRdb table, and some are missing; sequencing was by immunoSEQ multiplex PCR. In the table there are 130,000 to 150,000 clones, roughly 76% of which are singletons. Sequencing was done on a sample of peripheral blood. These receptors were taken from a human donor with acute or convalescent COVID-19. The donor label of this sample is uncertain. The CDR3 runs from the conserved cysteine through the conserved F or W. A D gene is named only where the DNA matches it firmly. Clone size is given for some rows only: seen once, a few or many times, or a class if the clone is expanded.

D: TRBD2; size: -; J: TRBJ2-3; V: TRBV18; CDR3: CASSPNPRGGSTDTQYF; DNA: TGTGCCAGCTCACCAAATCCGCGCGGGGGGAGCACAGATACGCAGTATTTT
D: -; size: few; J: TRBJ1-3; V: TRBV9; CDR3: CASSVAYGQRNTIYF; DNA: TGTGCCAGCAGCGTAGCGTATGGACAGAGAAACACCATATATTTT
D: TRBD1; size: -; J: TRBJ1-5; V: TRBV5-1; CDR3: CASSSSGGSNQPQHF; DNA: TGCGCCAGCAGCTCATCAGGGGGGAGCAATCAGCCCCAGCATTTT
D: -; size: -; J: TRBJ2-2; V: TRBV21-1; CDR3: CASSSPQKPGKNTGELFF; DNA: TGTGCCAGCAGCAGCCCTCAAAAGCCAGGGAAGAACACCGGGGAGCTGTTTTTT
D: -; size: -; J: TRBJ2-1; V: TRBV2; CDR3: CASTPDLGYNEQFF; DNA: TGTGCCAGCACGCCGGACTTAGGCTACAATGAGCAGTTCTTC
D: TRBD1; size: -; J: TRBJ2-2; V: TRBV6-5; CDR3: CASSYSGQGGTGELFF; DNA: TGTGCCAGCAGTTACTCCGGACAGGGCGGCACCGGGGAGCTGTTTTTT
D: TRBD1; size: -; J: TRBJ1-2; V: TRBV30; CDR3: CAWSPGQGDYGYTF; DNA: TGTGCCTGGAGCCCGGGACAGGGGGACTATGGCTACACCTTC
D: -; size: -; J: TRBJ2-2; V: TRBV6-6; CDR3: CASSPDTERNTGELFF; DNA: TGTGCCAGCAGCCCAGACACCGAACGGAACACCGGGGAGCTGTTTTTT
D: -; size: -; J: TRBJ1-2; V: TRBV4-1; CDR3: CASSYEDQGLDYGYTF; DNA: TGCGCCAGCAGCTACGAAGACCAGGGCTTGGACTATGGCTACACCTTC
D: -; size: -; J: TRBJ1-2; V: TRBV19; CDR3: CASRASNYGYTF; DNA: TGTGCCAGTAGGGCCTCTAACTATGGCTACACCTTC
D: -; size: once; J: TRBJ1-2; V: TRBV5-6; CDR3: CASSLRTVGYTF; DNA: TGTGCCAGCAGCTTGCGGACAGTCGGCTACACCTTC
D: -; size: -; J: TRBJ1-2; V: TRBV4-1; CDR3: CASSTTGNYGYTF; DNA: TGCGCCAGCAGCACGACAGGAAACTATGGCTACACCTTC
D: -; size: -; J: TRBJ2-2; V: TRBV9; CDR3: CASSVSGKDTGELFF; DNA: TGTGCCAGCAGCGTGTCGGGAAAGGACACCGGGGAGCTGTTTTTT
D: TRBD1; size: -; J: TRBJ2-1; V: TRBV7-6; CDR3: CASSTGQGDNEQFF; DNA: TGTGCCAGCAGCACTGGACAGGGCGACAATGAGCAGTTCTTC
D: -; size: -; J: TRBJ1-3; V: TRBV21-1; CDR3: CASSKVGGGKGNTIYF; DNA: TGTGCCAGCAGCAAAGTTGGAGGAGGGAAAGGAAACACCATATATTTT
D: -; size: -; J: TRBJ1-2; V: TRBV5-6; CDR3: CASSLDANYGYTF; DNA: TGTGCCAGCAGCTTGGACGCGAACTATGGCTACACCTTC
D: TRBD1; size: -; J: TRBJ1-5; V: TRBV19; CDR3: CASSIDDRGWQPQHF; DNA: TGTGCCAGTAGTATAGATGACAGGGGCTGGCAGCCCCAGCATTTT
D: -; size: once; J: TRBJ1-5; V: TRBV4-1; CDR3: CASSQDLQLQPQHF; DNA: TGCGCCAGCAGCCAAGATCTGCAGTTACAGCCCCAGCATTTT
D: -; size: once; J: TRBJ2-2; V: TRBV10-2; CDR3: CASSIQGQTGELFF; DNA: TGCGCCAGCAGCATACAGGGCCAGACCGGGGAGCTGTTTTTT
D: -; size: -; J: TRBJ1-1; V: TRBV5-1; CDR3: CASSAKTPGKTEAFF; DNA: TGCGCCAGCAGCGCAAAGACCCCAGGGAAAACTGAAGCTTTCTTT
D: -; size: -; J: TRBJ1-5; V: TRBV6-1; CDR3: CASSESVGRGNQPQHF; DNA: TGTGCCAGCAGTGAATCAGTGGGGAGAGGCAATCAGCCCCAGCATTTT
D: TRBD2; size: -; J: TRBJ2-3; V: TRBV3-1/TRBV3-2; CDR3: CASSPPHSGVADTQYF; DNA: TGTGCCAGCAGCCCCCCCCATAGCGGGGTCGCAGATACGCAGTATTTT
D: TRBD1; size: -; J: TRBJ1-2; V: TRBV14; CDR3: CASSPGQQNYGYTF; DNA: TGTGCCAGCAGCCCGGGACAGCAAAACTATGGCTACACCTTC
D: -; size: -; J: TRBJ1-4; V: TRBV14; CDR3: CASSLGQWIGEKLFF; DNA: TGTGCCAGCAGCCTAGGACAATGGATCGGGGAAAAACTGTTTTTT
D: TRBD2; size: -; J: TRBJ2-2; V: TRBV30; CDR3: CAWSRASGGVGELFF; DNA: TGTGCCTGGAGTAGGGCTAGCGGGGGGGTCGGAGAGCTGTTTTTT
D: TRBD2; size: -; J: TRBJ2-1; V: TRBV5-1; CDR3: CASSRGLAGASYNEQFF; DNA: TGCGCCAGCAGCCGTGGACTAGCGGGGGCCTCCTACAATGAGCAGTTCTTC
D: -; size: -; J: TRBJ2-7; V: TRBV5-1; CDR3: CASSSTGLGYEQYF; DNA: TGCGCCAGCAGCTCGACAGGCCTAGGCTACGAGCAGTACTTC
D: TRBD1; size: -; J: TRBJ1-3; V: TRBV4-2; CDR3: CASSQETTDRVYGNTIYF; DNA: TGTGCCAGCAGCCAAGAAACCACGGACAGGGTCTATGGAAACACCATATATTTT
D: TRBD1; size: few; J: TRBJ1-2; V: TRBV25-1; CDR3: CASSEWEDRGYTF; DNA: TGTGCCAGCAGTGAATGGGAGGACAGGGGCTACACCTTC
D: -; size: -; J: TRBJ1-1; V: TRBV3-1/TRBV3-2; CDR3: CASSQQASNTEAFF; DNA: TGTGCCAGCAGCCAACAGGCATCGAACACTGAAGCTTTCTTT
D: -; size: -; J: TRBJ2-7; V: TRBV11-2; CDR3: CASSRTPYEQYF; DNA: TGTGCCAGCAGCCGGACACCCTACGAGCAGTACTTC
D: -; size: -; J: TRBJ2-7; V: TRBV21-1; CDR3: CASSFGDRPSYEQYF; DNA: TGTGCCAGCAGCTTCGGGGACAGGCCCTCCTACGAGCAGTACTTC
D: TRBD2; size: -; J: TRBJ2-5; V: TRBV14; CDR3: CASSLRGLVFETQYF; DNA: TGTGCCAGCAGCCTCAGAGGACTAGTTTTCGAGACCCAGTACTTC
D: TRBD1; size: -; J: TRBJ1-4; V: TRBV18; CDR3: CASSPDRGEKLFF; DNA: TGTGCCAGCTCACCGGACAGGGGTGAAAAACTGTTTTTT
D: TRBD1; size: -; J: TRBJ2-7; V: TRBV5-4; CDR3: CASSTEADRVYEQYF; DNA: TGTGCCAGCAGCACAGAGGCGGACAGGGTCTACGAGCAGTACTTC
D: -; size: once; J: TRBJ1-3; V: TRBV18; CDR3: CASSPPTGGTGNTIYF; DNA: TGTGCCAGCTCACCACCTACGGGGGGAACTGGAAACACCATATATTTT
D: -; size: -; J: TRBJ1-2; V: TRBV27; CDR3: CASSPYQGNYGYTF; DNA: TGTGCCAGCAGTCCGTACCAGGGTAACTATGGCTACACCTTC
D: TRBD2; size: few; J: TRBJ2-1; V: TRBV10-2; CDR3: CASSDGGGRPYNEQFF; DNA: TGCGCCAGCAGTGACGGGGGCGGGAGGCCCTACAATGAGCAGTTCTTC
D: -; size: -; J: TRBJ2-5; V: TRBV5-4; CDR3: CASSPIERWQETQYF; DNA: TGTGCCAGCAGCCCAATAGAGAGGTGGCAAGAGACCCAGTACTTC
D: TRBD1; size: -; J: TRBJ2-3; V: TRBV10-3; CDR3: CAIRRQGSTDTQYF; DNA: TGTGCCATCAGAAGACAGGGTAGCACAGATACGCAGTATTTT
D: -; size: -; J: TRBJ1-4; V: TRBV2; CDR3: CASSLGQINEKLFF; DNA: TGTGCCAGCAGCCTTGGACAGATTAATGAAAAACTGTTTTTT
D: -; size: -; J: TRBJ2-7; V: TRBV7-9; CDR3: CASSPGSPYEQYF; DNA: TGTGCCAGCAGCCCCGGGTCCCCCTACGAGCAGTACTTC
D: -; size: -; J: TRBJ1-2; V: TRBV6-5; CDR3: CASRTYQGRYGYTF; DNA: TGTGCCAGCAGGACCTACCAGGGAAGGTATGGCTACACCTTC
D: TRBD2; size: -; J: TRBJ2-3; V: TRBV5-6; CDR3: CASSLGLAYTDTQYF; DNA: TGTGCCAGCAGCTTAGGACTAGCCTACACAGATACGCAGTATTTT
D: -; size: once; J: TRBJ1-1; V: TRBV15; CDR3: CATSRDRQGNTEAFF; DNA: TGTGCCACCAGCAGAGATCGGCAGGGAAACACTGAAGCTTTCTTT
D: -; size: -; J: TRBJ1-2; V: TRBV6-4; CDR3: CASSDSGSYGYTF; DNA: TGTGCCAGCAGTGACTCCGGGTCGTATGGCTACACCTTC
D: -; size: -; J: TRBJ2-5; V: TRBV5-1; CDR3: CASSPPGETQYF; DNA: TGCGCCAGCAGCCCACCGGGGGAGACCCAGTACTTC
D: -; size: -; J: TRBJ1-5; V: TRBV18; CDR3: CASSPASTNQPQHF; DNA: TGTGCCAGCTCACCGGCTAGCACCAATCAGCCCCAGCATTTT
D: TRBD1; size: once; J: TRBJ1-5; V: TRBV6-6; CDR3: CASSLGQGIGQPQHF; DNA: TGTGCCAGCAGTTTGGGACAGGGGATAGGACAGCCCCAGCATTTT
D: TRBD2; size: -; J: TRBJ2-1; V: TRBV30; CDR3: CAWDPGLAGAWDEQFF; DNA: TGTGCCTGGGACCCTGGACTAGCGGGGGCTTGGGATGAGCAGTTCTTC
D: -; size: -; J: TRBJ2-7; V: TRBV6-5; CDR3: CASGAELGEQYF; DNA: TGTGCCAGCGGGGCAGAGCTCGGGGAGCAGTACTTC